The clone carrying this TCR beta chain has just one count. This sample was taken from a study of CDR3 diversity in severe acne. In TCRdb, the PCR reads were re-called with MiXCR into one record per CDR3 protein. The sample yields under 95,000 distinct CDR3 sequences, approximately 52% seen once. Germline CDR1 LNHDA, CDR2 SQIVND (reference sequence). Deletions cut 6 bases from V and 1 base from J, with 9 bases between. This CDR3 spans 13 amino acids. The sequence came from a male donor in good health, serving as a control. V usage is TRBV19 and J usage is TRBJ1-1, with D possibly matching TRBD1 (5 bases). Sequences were obtained from blood. The CDR3 DNA follows: TGTGCCAGTAGACCAACAGGGAACACTGAAGCTTTCTTT. Its protein product is CASRPTGNTEAFF.